Included here is one T cell receptor (beta chain) sequence, with context. This sample is part of a study of radiotherapy plus CTLA-4 blockade in lung cancer. CDR1 is WSHSY and CDR2 is SAAADI in the germline V gene. The V gene end was trimmed by 6 bases and the J gene end by 0 bases; junction bases not matched to a gene: 3. The CDR3 is 14 residues long. The study treated chemo-refractory metastatic non-small-cell lung cancer patients with focal radiation plus ipilimumab CTLA-4 blockade. Produced via immunoSEQ multiplex PCR; TCRdb's table is partial and in-frame only. The sample has about 87,000 clones; roughly 86% are singletons.

The chain carries TRBV10-2 and TRBJ1-1, with 8 bases lining up with TRBD1. The input for sequencing was peripheral blood, taken from a patient treated with radiotherapy plus ipilimumab. This clonotype was obtained from a human donor with non-small cell lung cancer that progressed on radiotherapy plus ipilimumab. The CDR3 coding sequence is TGCGCCAGCAGACCGGACAGGGTGAACACTGAAGCTTTCTTT. Its translation is CASRPDRVNTEAFF.